A selection of T cell receptor beta chains follows, all from one sample in a study of control samples from healthy donors and cancer patients. The data were produced by immunoSEQ multiplex PCR, yet TCRdb's version contains in-frame clones alone and is incomplete. The sample holds approximately 30,000 clones, approximately 94% seen once. The sequencing sample was made of blood. All receptors come from a man aged 55-75 years in good health. Each CDR3 is given with its conserved first and last residue. The order of the fields is D gene, V gene, clone size, J gene, CDR3 DNA, CDR3 protein. A D gene is named only where the DNA matches it firmly. Clone size is shown for a subset of rows, as once, few, many or a class of expanded clone.

d_gene: .
v_gene: TRBV19
abundance: .
j_gene: TRBJ1-1
CDR3nt: TGTGCCAGTAGTATGGCAGACCTGCGAAACACTGAAGCTTTCTTT
CDR3aa: CASSMADLRNTEAFF

d_gene: .
v_gene: TRBV5-5
abundance: .
j_gene: TRBJ2-2
CDR3nt: TGTGCCAGCAGCTTGACCATAGGTTGGCCCGGGGAGCTGTTTTTT
CDR3aa: CASSLTIGWPGELFF

d_gene: .
v_gene: TRBV4-1
abundance: few
j_gene: TRBJ2-7
CDR3nt: TGCGCCAGCAGCCAAGCCCCCCTCGGGGGTTACGAGCAGTACTTC
CDR3aa: CASSQAPLGGYEQYF

d_gene: .
v_gene: TRBV25-1
abundance: .
j_gene: TRBJ2-1
CDR3nt: TGTGCCAGCAGTAGGTGGGAGCAGTTCTTC
CDR3aa: CASSRWEQFF

d_gene: .
v_gene: TRBV6-6
abundance: .
j_gene: TRBJ2-1
CDR3nt: TGTGCCAGCAGCATAGGGACCTACAATGAGCAGTTCTTC
CDR3aa: CASSIGTYNEQFF

d_gene: .
v_gene: TRBV6-6
abundance: .
j_gene: TRBJ1-6
CDR3nt: TGTGCCAGCAGAGGGGGGAGCTCCTATAATTCACCCCTCCACTTT
CDR3aa: CASRGGSSYNSPLHF

d_gene: .
v_gene: TRBV6-5
abundance: .
j_gene: TRBJ1-5
CDR3nt: TGTGCCAGCAGTTCCGGGACAAGAAGCAATCAGCCCCAGCATTTT
CDR3aa: CASSSGTRSNQPQHF

d_gene: .
v_gene: TRBV7-3
abundance: .
j_gene: TRBJ2-1
CDR3nt: TGTGCCAGCAGCTTCGGAAGGAATGAGCAGTTCTTC
CDR3aa: CASSFGRNEQFF

d_gene: TRBD1
v_gene: TRBV6-2/TRBV6-3
abundance: .
j_gene: TRBJ1-1
CDR3nt: TGTGCCAGCAGTTACACAGGGGGCCCCACTATGAACACTGAAGCTTTCTTT
CDR3aa: CASSYTGGPTMNTEAFF

d_gene: TRBD1
v_gene: TRBV27
abundance: once
j_gene: TRBJ1-1
CDR3nt: TGTGCCAGCAGTTTATTGGGACAGTCGAACACTGAAGCTTTCTTT
CDR3aa: CASSLLGQSNTEAFF

d_gene: TRBD1
v_gene: TRBV9
abundance: .
j_gene: TRBJ1-6
CDR3nt: TGTGCCAGCAGCCCGCGACAGGGAGAGAATTCACCCCTCCACTTT
CDR3aa: CASSPRQGENSPLHF

d_gene: .
v_gene: TRBV11-2
abundance: .
j_gene: TRBJ1-2
CDR3nt: TGTGCCAGCAGCGACGATCAGGGGCGCTGGGGGTATGGCTACACCTTC
CDR3aa: CASSDDQGRWGYGYTF

d_gene: TRBD1
v_gene: TRBV4-1
abundance: .
j_gene: TRBJ2-3
CDR3nt: TGCGCCAGCAGCCTACGGGACAGGGGACTCACAGATACGCAGTATTTT
CDR3aa: CASSLRDRGLTDTQYF

d_gene: TRBD1
v_gene: TRBV6-2/TRBV6-3
abundance: .
j_gene: TRBJ1-1
CDR3nt: TGTGCCAGCAGTTACTCGCGGACAGGGGTCACTGAAGCTTTCTTT
CDR3aa: CASSYSRTGVTEAFF

d_gene: .
v_gene: TRBV7-2
abundance: .
j_gene: TRBJ1-3
CDR3nt: TGTGCCAGCAGCTTAAGGGTCTCTGGAAACACCATATATTTT
CDR3aa: CASSLRVSGNTIYF

d_gene: .
v_gene: TRBV18
abundance: .
j_gene: TRBJ2-1
CDR3nt: TGTGCCAGCTCACCAGAACAGGCCGGAACCTACAATGAGCAGTTCTTC
CDR3aa: CASSPEQAGTYNEQFF

d_gene: .
v_gene: TRBV6-5
abundance: few
j_gene: TRBJ2-3
CDR3nt: TGTGCCAGCAGTACGATTGCAATCAGCACAGATACGCAGTATTTT
CDR3aa: CASSTIAISTDTQYF

d_gene: .
v_gene: TRBV28
abundance: .
j_gene: TRBJ1-5
CDR3nt: TGTGCCAGCAGTCAGACATCAGGTTTTAGCAATCAGCCCCAGCATTTT
CDR3aa: CASSQTSGFSNQPQHF

d_gene: .
v_gene: TRBV2
abundance: .
j_gene: TRBJ1-2
CDR3nt: TGTGCCAGCAGCGGGACGGTGGGGGATGGCTACACCTTC
CDR3aa: CASSGTVGDGYTF

d_gene: .
v_gene: TRBV28
abundance: .
j_gene: TRBJ2-1
CDR3nt: TGTGCCAGCAACGGACTGAGCTCCTACAATGAGCAGTTCTTC
CDR3aa: CASNGLSSYNEQFF

d_gene: TRBD2
v_gene: TRBV6-2/TRBV6-3
abundance: .
j_gene: TRBJ2-1
CDR3nt: TGTGCCAGCAGTTACCGGGGGGCCTACAATGAGCAGTTCTTC
CDR3aa: CASSYRGAYNEQFF

d_gene: TRBD2
v_gene: TRBV7-6
abundance: .
j_gene: TRBJ2-5
CDR3nt: TGTGCCAGCAGCGGGACTAGCGGGGGGAGAGAGACCCAGTACTTC
CDR3aa: CASSGTSGGRETQYF